This note documents a single TCR beta chain sequence. This entry belongs to a study of blood T cell repertoires in COVID-19. Study-wide background: PBMCs, B-cell-depleted T cells, or T cells provided the cDNA or gDNA that made up the material.

Clones were read by immunoSEQ multiplex PCR, and TCRdb kept only the in-frame ones, dropping some. The profile shows 200,000 to 250,000 clones, roughly four fifths of them singletons. The CDR3 is made up of 12 amino acids. The junction had 1 base not matched to a gene; V was cut back by 6 bases and J by 6 bases. Germline V lookup: CDR1 LGHDT, CDR2 YNNKEL (reference sequence). The receptor was derived from a woman aged 50 to 65 who had been exposed to COVID-19. The genes are TRBV3-1 (or the pseudogene TRBV3-2) and TRBJ2-2; 7 positions match TRBD2. The specimen was PBMCs or T cells enriched from blood (not recorded which). CDR3 sequence reads: CASRAGAGELFF. The DNA of the CDR3 is TGTGCCAGCAGGGCGGGGGCCGGGGAGCTGTTTTTT.